This T cell receptor beta chain comes out of a study of patients and donors after allogeneic stem cell transplantation (dated by TCRdb to about 2020). About this clonotype itself: Its antigen is still unknown. No much larger clone is present one base from it, and per-base qualities are unavailable.

Library preparation used RT-PCR. Sequencing relied on a NextSeq 550. TCRdb trimmed the raw reads at Q25, called clones with MiXCR and kept productive beta chains. Every distinct CDR3 protein forms one entry, paired with its most common genes and DNA. The sample includes approximately 8,000 distinct CDR3 sequences, with roughly 12% observed a single time. Of the sample, 52% falls within the top ten clones. The sequence came from a human donor who was either an allogeneic HSCT recipient or a stem cell or donor lymphocyte infusion donor (not recorded which). It is not recorded whose cells these are; they may come from a transplant donor. The source material was blood, either unsorted or a sorted T cell fraction (not recorded which).

The nucleotide sequence is given as TGTGCCAGCAGTTTTGGGCTCGGAGAGACCCAGTACTTC. This is translated as CASSFGLGETQYF. Recombination connected TRBV12-3 or TRBV12-4 to TRBJ2-5, with an unclear D gene assignment. The CDR3 runs 13 residues from the cysteine to the phenylalanine. Here the CDR3 DNA is all that survives: 39 bases in frame from base 1. V is clipped by 3 bases and J by 4 bases, and the sequence between their germline boundaries is 9 bases long.